This TCR beta chain was documented in a study of blood T cell repertoires in COVID-19. Overall study context: The cDNA or gDNA used as material had been derived from T cells, B-cell-depleted T cells, or PBMCs.

The CDR3 is 13 amino acids. V was trimmed by 0 bases and J by 3 bases, leaving 6 bases between them. Per germline, CDR1 MGHRA and CDR2 YSYEKL. Per the original data handling: Estimation of nucleated cell counts was performed using reference gene primer amplification. Profiled with immunoSEQ multiplex PCR; TCRdb holds only in-frame clones, not every one. V, J and clone size were drawn from that table, and D and trimming were deduced from the DNA. The sample contains about 440,000 clones, approximately 90% of which appear only once. The receptor was isolated from a woman between 25 and 40 years old with acute or convalescent COVID-19. The genes are TRBV4-1 and TRBJ2-7; D gene uncertain. The sequencing sample was made of peripheral blood. In DNA, the CDR3 is TGCGCCAGCAGCCAAGATTACGGCTACGAGCAGTACTTC. It codes for CASSQDYGYEQYF.